One and the same sample provided the 29 T cell receptor beta chains below, sequenced in a study of identical twins. TCRdb ran MiXCR on the 5' RACE reads and lists one entry per CDR3 protein. This table holds 640,000 or so distinct CDR3 sequences, roughly 6% found once. Sequencing was done on a sample of naive T cells sorted from blood. The receptors stem from a young man in good health.

This clonotype was recorded at least ten times. The chain recombines TRBV4-2 with TRBJ1-1; 7 positions agree with TRBD1. Germline CDR1 LGHNA, CDR2 YNFKEQ. V was pared by 2 bases and J by 0 bases, with 3 bases of the junction left unmatched. The CDR3 sequence is 15 residues long. The CDR3 DNA reads as TGTGCCAGCAGCCAAACGGACAGGTTGAACACTGAAGCTTTCTTT. Its translation is CASSQTDRLNTEAFF.

This clonotype came up many times. The germline gene is not matched at one end of the junction; a read error may be the cause. This chain connects TRBV6-5 to TRBJ2-2, with a possible D match to TRBD1 (5 bases). CDR1 and CDR2 (germline): MNHEY, SVGAGI. The CDR3 length is 18 residues. The CDR3 nucleotides read TGTGCCAGCAGTCACTCGAGTCTTGGGGCAGGGCGGACCGGGGAGCTGTTTTTT. Residues: CASSHSSLGAGRTGELFF.

The V and J genes are TRBV3-1 and TRBJ2-1; 10 bases align to TRBD2. Trimming at V came to 1 base and at J to 6 bases, leaving 18 bases not matched to a gene. The CDR3 sequence is 20 residues long. Germline CDR1 and CDR2: LGHDT and YNNKEL (reference sequence). CDR3 loop: CASSQVVGSGRTPGGNEQFF. CDR3 nucleotides: TGTGCCAGCAGCCAAGTCGTGGGTAGCGGGAGGACCCCGGGCGGCAATGAGCAGTTCTTC.

This clonotype showed up many times. The chain links TRBV6-2 or TRBV6-3 to TRBJ2-6, with D unresolved. V was shortened by 4 bases and J by 0 bases, with 7 bases between the two germline ends. The V gene's germline CDR1 is MNHEY and CDR2 SVGEGT. The CDR3 has 15 amino acids. The CDR3 DNA is TGTGCCAGCAGTTTTTCAGACTCTGGGGCCAACGTCCTGACTTTC. This translates into CASSFSDSGANVLTF.

This clonotype was seen at least ten times. V gene TRBV20-1 combines with J gene TRBJ1-1; D not resolved. Deletions cut 7 bases from V and 6 bases from J, with 12 bases between. CDR3 length: 11 amino acids. Germline lookup yields CDR1 DFQATT and CDR2 SNEGSKA (reference sequence). The CDR3 DNA reads as TGCAGTGGCTCCCGTAGTTCTGAAGCTTTCTTT. Translation: CSGSRSSEAFF.

The chain uses TRBV5-6 and TRBJ2-7; D gene ambiguous. Germline-derived CDR1 and CDR2 are SGHDT and YYEEEE. This CDR3 is 13 amino acids long. The ends were cut back, 5 bases at V and 3 bases at J, with 12 bases in the middle. CDR3 coding DNA: TGTGCCAGCAGTCGCCCGTTTTTCTACGAGCAGTACGTC. It codes for CASSRPFFYEQYV.

The CDR3 reads CASSVREGAAGETQYF. In DNA, the CDR3 is TGTGCCAGCAGCGTGAGGGAGGGGGCGGCGGGGGAGACCCAGTACTTC. The chain combines TRBV9 with TRBJ2-5; D might be TRBD1 or TRBD2, each matching 7 bases. The CDR3 is 16 amino acids. Per the germline V gene, CDR1 is SGDLS and CDR2 is YYNGEE. V dropped 2 bases and J dropped 5 bases, with 19 bases sitting between them.

A note on this clonotype: This may be a read error: a much more frequent sequence differs by one nucleotide. The CDR3 coding sequence is TGTGCCAGCAGTTTCCCCTCTAGCGGGAACAATGAGCAGTTCTTC. Translation: CASSFPSSGNNEQFF. V is TRBV27 and J is TRBJ2-1; 9 bases line up with TRBD2. Looked up from germline, CDR1 is MNHEY and CDR2 is SMNVEV (reference sequence). V gave up 3 bases and J gave up 5 bases; unmatched junction bases: 5. The CDR3 sequence is 15 residues long.

A few counts support this clonotype. V gene TRBV20-1 combines with J gene TRBJ1-1; D is uncertain. Germline CDR1 is DFQATT and CDR2 is SNEGSKA (reference sequence). Trimming took 0 bases from V and 8 from J, leaving 28 bases between them. The CDR3 runs 18 residues. The CDR3 loop is CSARDLKTPVRSGGEAFF. In DNA form, the CDR3 reads TGCAGTGCTAGAGATCTTAAGACGCCAGTCCGGTCGGGAGGAGAAGCTTTCTTT.

This clonotype was detected many times. This chain joins TRBV6-5 and TRBJ2-1, with D perhaps TRBD1 (6 bases). CDR3 size: 16 residues. Between the trimmed V and J ends, which lost 4 bases and 0 bases, there was a span of 13 bases. Germline V gives CDR1 MNHEY, CDR2 SVGAGI. CDR3 loop: CASSSTEGVSYNEQFF. The CDR3 DNA reads TGTGCCAGCAGTTCCACTGAGGGGGTCTCCTACAATGAGCAGTTCTTC.

This clonotype was observed at least ten times. The V and J genes are TRBV12-3 or TRBV12-4 and TRBJ2-7; 7 bases match TRBD2. There are 14 residues in the CDR3. With 9 bases clipped from V and 3 bases from J, the junction kept 11 bases outside the gene matches. Here the CDR3 DNA reads TGTGCCAGTTCGACCGGGACTAAAGTCTACGAGCAGTACTTC. It specifies CASSTGTKVYEQYF.

The chain is built from TRBV28 and TRBJ2-7; 14 bases line up with TRBD2. CDR1 and CDR2 (germline): MDHEN, SYDVKM. Trimming removed 5 bases from V and 7 bases from J; junction bases left unmatched: 10. The CDR3 runs 16 residues. The CDR3 region has the DNA TGTGCCAGCAGTCGAAGACTAGCGGGAGGGCCAGGGGAGCAGTACTTC. Residues: CASSRRLAGGPGEQYF.

V gene TRBV7-2 combines with J gene TRBJ2-1; 13 nucleotides align to TRBD2. Germline V gives CDR1 SGHTA, CDR2 FQGNSA. The CDR3 consists of 15 residues. V trimming: 3 bases; J trimming: 10 bases; junction bases outside the gene matches: 6. CDR3 amino acids: CASSFLGLAGAEQFF. The CDR3 DNA is TGTGCCAGCAGCTTCTTAGGACTAGCGGGAGCCGAGCAGTTCTTC.

The chain uses TRBV20-1 and TRBJ2-7, with 9 positions matching TRBD2. CDR1 DFQATT and CDR2 SNEGSKA come from the germline V gene (reference sequence). The CDR3 spans 14 residues. Germline trimming cut 1 base from V and 5 bases from J; bases unmatched to any gene: 6. CDR3 region: CSARAGTSWDEQYF. The DNA for the CDR3 is TGCAGTGCTAGAGCTGGGACTAGCTGGGACGAGCAGTACTTC.

A few counts support this clonotype. The gene calls are TRBV4-1 and TRBJ2-1; 15 bases line up with TRBD2. The V and J ends lost 5 bases and 0 bases, in that order; junction bases with no gene match: 11. CDR1 and CDR2 (germline): MGHRA, YSYEKL. This CDR3 is built from 20 residues. The DNA of the CDR3 is TGCGCCAGCAGCAATAACGGAGGACTAGCGGGAGGGAGCTCCTACAATGAGCAGTTCTTC. It specifies CASSNNGGLAGGSSYNEQFF.

This clonotype was found a few times. The chain employs TRBV9 and TRBJ2-7, with 7 bases lining up with TRBD2. CDR1 and CDR2 from the germline V gene are SGDLS and YYNGEE. The V and J ends lost 0 bases and 0 bases, in that order; junction bases with no gene match: 6. The CDR3 is 16 residues long. This CDR3 is CASSVGGGVSSYEQYF. CDR3 coding DNA: TGTGCCAGCAGCGTAGGGGGGGGGGTTAGCTCCTACGAGCAGTACTTC.

The chain uses TRBV6-1 and TRBJ1-1, with D perhaps TRBD1 (5 bases). The CDR3 is made up of 14 amino acids. Trimming pared 2 bases from V and 0 bases from J, leaving 7 bases between. Per germline, CDR1 MNHNS and CDR2 SASEGT. This CDR3 is CASSEWGLNTEAFF. In DNA form, the CDR3 reads TGTGCCAGCAGTGAATGGGGGTTGAACACTGAAGCTTTCTTT.

The sample holds many counts of this clonotype. The V call is TRBV24-1, the J call TRBJ2-1, with D perhaps TRBD1 or TRBD2 (5 bases each). The V end lost 3 bases, the J end lost 9 bases, and 20 bases lay between the germline ends. Germline CDR1 KGHDR, CDR2 SFDVKD. The CDR3 totals 16 residues. The CDR3 is CATSDPSGRGFAEQFF. In nucleotides, the CDR3 is TGTGCCACCAGTGATCCTTCGGGGCGAGGTTTCGCTGAGCAGTTCTTC.

This clonotype was seen many times. This chain links TRBV27 with TRBJ2-7; no clear D gene. CDR1 and CDR2 (germline): MNHEY, SMNVEV (reference sequence). V lost 2 bases, J lost 0 bases, and 8 bases lay in between. There are 14 residues in the CDR3. This CDR3 reads CASSLKGGSYEQYF. CDR3 DNA sequence: TGTGCCAGCAGTTTAAAGGGTGGCTCCTACGAGCAGTACTTC.

This clonotype has only a few counts. The chain carries TRBV5-5 and TRBJ2-1; TRBD2 matches at 12 bases. Germline values: CDR1 SGHKS, CDR2 YYEKEE (reference sequence). The ends lost 4 bases at V and 6 bases at J; junction bases unmatched: 8. The CDR3 is 16 amino acids. The CDR3 DNA reads as TGTGCCAGCAGCGAAATTGGACTAGCGGGACTCAATGAGCAGTTCTTC. Residues: CASSEIGLAGLNEQFF.

This clonotype was detected only a few times. The V gene is TRBV30, the J gene TRBJ2-7; TRBD2 agrees at 10 bases. Germline lookup yields CDR1 GTSNPN and CDR2 SVGIG (reference sequence). J lost 5 bases, V lost 7 bases, and 11 bases had no gene match. The CDR3 has 14 residues. For the CDR3, the DNA is TGTGCCTTAGGGGCAGCGGGAGGGTTCCACGAGCAGTACTTC. Encoded protein: CALGAAGGFHEQYF.

This clonotype was seen many times. The gene calls are TRBV29-1 and TRBJ2-5; tentatively, D is TRBD2 (6 bases). Deletions cut 2 bases from V and 3 bases from J, with 7 bases between. The CDR3 consists of 12 residues. Germline-derived CDR1 and CDR2 are SQVTM and ANQGSEA. The CDR3 coding sequence is TGCAGCGTTGAATGGGGGGAAGAGACCCAGTACTTC. This gives the protein CSVEWGEETQYF. Looking up the rest from reference TRBV29-1 and TRBJ2-5 gives the full variable domain: SAVISQKPSRDICQRGTSLTIQCQVDSQVTMMFWYRQQPGQSLTLIATANQGSEATYESGFVIDKFPISRPNLTFSTLTVSNMSPEDSSIYLCSVEWGEETQYFGPGTRLLVL.

This clonotype occurred many times. J is TRBJ2-2 and V is TRBV29-1; the match to TRBD1 covers 7 bases. The CDR3 consists of 15 residues. The V and J ends lost 0 bases and 4 bases, in that order; junction bases with no gene match: 5. Germline CDR1 reads SQVTM; CDR2 reads ANQGSEA. Here the CDR3 reads CSVEDQTGRTGELFF. In nucleotides, the CDR3 is TGCAGCGTTGAAGATCAGACAGGGCGCACCGGGGAGCTGTTTTTT.

This clonotype was observed a few times. J is TRBJ1-1 and V is TRBV18; no firm D call. This CDR3 is built from 12 residues. The ends were cut back, 5 bases at V and 4 bases at J, with 8 bases in the middle. The germline gives CDR1 KGHSH, CDR2 LQKENI. In DNA, the CDR3 is TGTGCCAGCTCAGCCGAGGGCACTGAAGCTTTCTTT. Translating it yields CASSAEGTEAFF.

The rearrangement joins TRBV20-1 to TRBJ2-1; tentative D call: TRBD2 (6 bases). Between the trimmed V and J ends, which lost 4 bases and 12 bases, there was a span of 10 bases. The CDR3 is 10 amino acids. Germline loops: CDR1 DFQATT, CDR2 SNEGSKA (reference sequence). This CDR3 reads CSAITGGQFF. In nucleotides, the CDR3 is TGCAGTGCTATTACCGGGGGGCAGTTCTTC.

With respect to this clonotype: A much larger clone differs from this one at a single base, so this may be a read error. V usage is TRBV20-1 and J usage is TRBJ2-1, with 8 bases identical to TRBD2. Germline CDR1 and CDR2: DFQATT and SNEGSKA (reference sequence). The CDR3 has 14 amino acids. CDR3 residues: CGAVSGGPGNEQFF. DNA for the CDR3: TGCGGTGCTGTTTCGGGAGGGCCGGGTAATGAGCAGTTCTTC.

In this sample, this clonotype turned up many times. V and J are TRBV10-3 and TRBJ2-3; D uncertain. The CDR3 loop spans 15 amino acids. Trimming left V 2 bases short and J 4 bases short, with 13 bases between. Germline assignment: CDR1 ENHRY and CDR2 SYGVKD. The CDR3 spells CAISERSANADTQYF. Written as DNA, the CDR3 is TGTGCCATCAGTGAGAGGTCGGCGAACGCAGATACGCAGTATTTT.

The chain is built from TRBV27 and TRBJ2-7, with TRBD1 matching 10 bases. Per germline, CDR1 MNHEY and CDR2 SMNVEV (reference sequence). V shed 8 bases and J 4 bases; nucleotides not matched to a gene: 11. CDR3 length: 15 amino acids. In nucleotides, the CDR3 is TGTGCCAGCGGGGATTTCCGGGACAGGGGTTACGAGCAGTACTTC. Its protein is CASGDFRDRGYEQYF.

In its sample, this clonotype was seen many times. The chain employs TRBV15 and TRBJ2-1; D uncertain. This CDR3 is built from 15 residues. V lost 0 bases and J lost 6, with 12 bases in between. Germline values: CDR1 LNHNV, CDR2 YYDKDF (reference sequence). The chain's CDR3 is CATSRDHGSGNEQFF. The CDR3 region has the DNA TGTGCCACCAGCAGAGATCATGGCTCTGGCAATGAGCAGTTCTTC. Filled out from reference TRBV15 and TRBJ2-1, the complete variable domain reads DAMVIQNPRYQVTQFGKPVTLSCSQTLNHNVMYWYQQKSSQAPKLLFHYYDKDFNNEADTPDNFQSRRPNTSFCFLDIRSPGLGDTAMYLCATSRDHGSGNEQFFGPGTRLTVL.